Described below is a single T cell receptor (beta chain) sequence and its context. Its antigen is not known. This record belongs to a study of T-cell reconstitution after alpha-beta-depleted transplantation in children. Broader study findings: It was reported that alpha-beta T cells came from several hundred expanded graft clones (about two months after transplant).

V lost 2 bases, J lost 4 bases, and 8 bases lay in between. Germline V lookup: CDR1 SGHAT, CDR2 FQNNGV. The CDR3 has 13 residues. Unique molecular identifiers were used to barcode this TCRbeta library. TCRdb re-derived calls from the PCR reads in MiXCR, one entry per CDR3 protein. The table records about 150,000 distinct CDR3 sequences, about 9% of them present only once. The sequence was obtained from a female patient aged 2 to 10 who had a stem cell transplant for congenital amegakaryocytic thrombocytopenia, so the T cells may come from the graft donor. This chain links TRBV11-2 with TRBJ1-2, with TRBD1 as a possible D gene (5 bases). The source material was PBMCs, mostly from graft donor cells, sampled 180 days after TCRalphabeta/CD19-depleted stem cell transplant. The CDR3 nucleotides read TGTGCCAGCAGCTTACAGGGCCTCTATGGCTACACCTTC. Translation: CASSLQGLYGYTF.